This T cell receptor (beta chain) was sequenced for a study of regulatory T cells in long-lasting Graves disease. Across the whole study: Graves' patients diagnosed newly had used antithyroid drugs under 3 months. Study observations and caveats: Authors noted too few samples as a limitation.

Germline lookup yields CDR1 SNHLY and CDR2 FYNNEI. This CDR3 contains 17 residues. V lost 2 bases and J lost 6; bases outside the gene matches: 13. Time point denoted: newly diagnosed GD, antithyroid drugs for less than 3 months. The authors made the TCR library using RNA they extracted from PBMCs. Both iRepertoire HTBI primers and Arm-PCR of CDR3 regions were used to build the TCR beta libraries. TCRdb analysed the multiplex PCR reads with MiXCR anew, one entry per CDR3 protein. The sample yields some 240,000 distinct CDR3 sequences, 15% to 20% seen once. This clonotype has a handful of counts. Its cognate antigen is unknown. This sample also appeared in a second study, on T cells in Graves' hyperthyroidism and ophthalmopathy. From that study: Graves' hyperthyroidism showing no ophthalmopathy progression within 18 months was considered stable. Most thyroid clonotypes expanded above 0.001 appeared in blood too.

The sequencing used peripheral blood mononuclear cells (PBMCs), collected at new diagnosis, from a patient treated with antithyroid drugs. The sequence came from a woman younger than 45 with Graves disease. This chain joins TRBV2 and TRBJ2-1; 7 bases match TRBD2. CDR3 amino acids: CASSESPVSLAINEQFF. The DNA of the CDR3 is TGTGCCAGCAGTGAATCCCCTGTCTCACTAGCGATCAATGAGCAGTTCTTC.